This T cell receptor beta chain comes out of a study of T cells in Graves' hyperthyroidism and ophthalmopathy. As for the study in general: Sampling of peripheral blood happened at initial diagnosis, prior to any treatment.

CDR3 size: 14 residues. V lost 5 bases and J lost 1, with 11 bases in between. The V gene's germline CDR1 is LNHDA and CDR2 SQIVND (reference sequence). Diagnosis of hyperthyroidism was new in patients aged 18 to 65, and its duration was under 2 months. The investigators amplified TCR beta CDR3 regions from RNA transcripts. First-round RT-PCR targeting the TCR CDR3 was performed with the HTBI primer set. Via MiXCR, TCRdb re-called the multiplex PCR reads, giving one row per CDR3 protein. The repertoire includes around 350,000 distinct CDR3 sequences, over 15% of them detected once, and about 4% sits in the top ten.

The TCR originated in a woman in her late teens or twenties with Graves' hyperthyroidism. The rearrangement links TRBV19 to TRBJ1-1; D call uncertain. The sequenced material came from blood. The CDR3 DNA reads TGTGCCAGTAGTGGAAGGTGGGAGAACACTGAAGCTTTCTTT. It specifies CASSGRWENTEAFF.